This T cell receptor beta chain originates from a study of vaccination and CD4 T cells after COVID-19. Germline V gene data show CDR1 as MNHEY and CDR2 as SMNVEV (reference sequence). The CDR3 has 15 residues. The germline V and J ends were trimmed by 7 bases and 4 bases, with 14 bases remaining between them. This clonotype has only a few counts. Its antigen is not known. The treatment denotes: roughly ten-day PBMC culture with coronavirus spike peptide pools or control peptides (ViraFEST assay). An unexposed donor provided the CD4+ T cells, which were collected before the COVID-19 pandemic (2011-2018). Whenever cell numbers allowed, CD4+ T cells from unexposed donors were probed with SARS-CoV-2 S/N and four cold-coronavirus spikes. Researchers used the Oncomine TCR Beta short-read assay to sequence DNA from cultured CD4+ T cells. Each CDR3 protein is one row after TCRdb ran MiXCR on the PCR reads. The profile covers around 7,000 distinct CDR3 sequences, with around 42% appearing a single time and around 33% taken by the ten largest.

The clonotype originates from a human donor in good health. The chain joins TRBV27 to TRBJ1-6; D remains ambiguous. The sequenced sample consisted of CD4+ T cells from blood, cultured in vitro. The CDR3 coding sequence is TGTGCCAGCACCCCGAACTCCCCGTATAATTCACCCCTCCACTTT. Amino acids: CASTPNSPYNSPLHF.